What follows is one T cell receptor beta chain and its context. This clonotype has only a few counts. It lacks a known antigen. Base quality data are lacking; no much larger clone is found one base away. This specimen comes from a study of regulatory T cells in long-lasting Graves disease (dated by TCRdb to the early 2020s). About the investigation overall: Antithyroid drugs had been taken for less than 3 months by newly diagnosed Graves' disease patients. The study took place in China and was registered as a clinical trial. Peripheral blood TCR sequencing and RNA sequencing compared persistent Graves' disease patients with newly diagnosed Graves' disease patients. A total of roughly 33 samples were covered by TCR sequencing, comprising 13 persistent and around 20 newly diagnosed Graves' disease patients. General findings and caveats noted by the study authors: Preferential use of TRBV28, TRBJ1-2 and TRBJ2-5 was observed in persistent disease, whereas TRBV20-1 and TRBJ2-1 were favored in newly diagnosed disease. Sequencing and analysis were limited to the TCR beta chain. A larger number of public clonotypes was shared among persistent patients (around 3,000) than among newly diagnosed patients (more than 850). The study examined only peripheral blood because the primary lesion, thyroid tissue, could not be accessed. The small sample size was acknowledged by the authors as a limitation that may reduce accuracy. Persistent Graves' disease patients showed lower TCR Shannon entropy and fewer highly expanded clones than newly diagnosed patients, suggesting clonal expansion.

Inclusive of the bounding cysteine and phenylalanine, the CDR3 is 13 residues long. Only the CDR3 part of the read is kept: 39 bases, read in frame from the first base. CDR1 and CDR2 were assigned from the germline V gene as SNHLY and FYNNEI. The germline ends are 11 bases apart after V is trimmed by 7 bases and J by 5 bases. Library preparation used multiplex PCR. Sequencing took place on an Illumina HiSeq 4000. TCR beta libraries were built with iRepertoire HTBI primers and Arm-PCR amplification of CDR3 regions. PCR products were gel purified before sequencing. Regarding the original processing steps: Across samples, around 58 TRBV and 15 or so TRBJ segments were identified and used for gene usage analysis of CDR3 amino acid clonotypes. COPE and FqMerger were used to merge the filtered high-quality paired reads into contigs. BLAST was used to align contigs to IMGT TRBV, TRBD and TRBJ reference genes, and CDR3 was defined according to IMGT. Any clonotype with a frequency above 0.1% was counted as a highly expanded clone. Shannon entropy served as the measure of repertoire diversity, while the Gini coefficient captured V-J evenness. A clonotype was considered public if more than one individual shared it. TCRdb cleaned the public reads at Q25 with fastp, built clones with MiXCR and kept in-frame beta chains. Every entry covers one CDR3 protein and lists the most common genes and DNA from its rows. These V and J calls derive from TCRdb rather than the authors' analysis. In this sample the table shows hundreds of thousands of distinct CDR3 sequences, about a sixth of which occur a single time. 30% of the sample is held by the ten biggest clonotypes.

Reading the label with the study, this specimen's time point is: newly diagnosed GD, antithyroid drugs for less than 3 months. For both TCR sequencing and RNA sequencing, RNA was extracted from PBMCs in TRIzol. The diagnosis of Graves' disease followed American Thyroid Association guidelines. The patients came from an endocrinology department in Xi'an, China. Each patient gave approximately 10 milliliters of peripheral blood, collected in an EDTA anticoagulant tube. PBMCs were isolated by Ficoll Paque Plus density gradient separation without further T cell sorting. RNA quality was checked with an Agilent 2100 Bioanalyzer and agarose gel, and concentration with a NanoDrop 2000. The same data also went into a second study, on T cells in Graves' hyperthyroidism and ophthalmopathy. As that second paper reports: Stable Graves' hyperthyroidism was defined as no progression to ophthalmopathy during 18 months of follow-up. Hyperthyroidism patients were newly diagnosed, with disease duration under 2 months, and aged 18 to 65 years. Exclusion was applied to patients with uncontrolled infections, other autoimmune diseases, pregnancy or lactation. Diagnoses were established on the basis of clinical symptoms, serum thyroxine and TRAb, thyroid ultrasound, and orbital computed tomography. The TCR CDR3 was subjected to a first round of RT-PCR using the HTBI primer set and the Qiagen OneStep RT-PCR kit. Most expanded thyroid clonotypes (frequency above 0.001) were also detected in blood, suggesting blood repertoires may reflect thyroid immune responses. Ophthalmopathy was separated from stable hyperthyroidism by a 13 V-J signature model, with 87.88% sensitivity and approximately 84% specificity obtained in cross-validation and 80%/75% obtained in testing. During validation, the model predicted progression to ophthalmopathy a median of approximately six months ahead of onset, with roughly 65% sensitivity and more than 72% specificity. To identify TCR V-J signatures that set the groups apart, the researchers used a discovery cohort of about a hundred patients, made up of 40 to 45 with Graves' ophthalmopathy and 57 with stable Graves' hyperthyroidism. Prospective prediction of ophthalmopathy was tested in an independent validation cohort of some 19 hyperthyroidism patients and 15 to 17 patients who later progressed to ophthalmopathy. The roughly 99 discovery patients were divided at random into training and test sets in a 7:3 ratio. In addition, the study compared T-cell repertoires in thyroid tissue and in blood from 6 or 7 Graves' hyperthyroidism patients. After sampling, hyperthyroidism patients received methimazole starting at 30 mg daily, and ophthalmopathy patients received high-dose intravenous methylprednisolone. Libraries were constructed in a second round of multiplex PCR, after which size selection and purification were carried out. Paired-end sequencing of the libraries was performed with 100 bp reads on an Illumina HiSeq2000. SOAPnuke was used to process the raw data, removing reads that contained adapters or uncalled bases, had a mean Phred below 15, or lacked an exact match to the constant primer or identifier. COPE v1.2.5 was used to merge the high-quality paired reads, and each unique nucleotide sequence was defined as a clonotype. Clonotypes were aligned to IMGT TRBV, TRBD and TRBJ reference segments using MiTCR v1.1. The analysis included only V-J combinations with a frequency above 0.0001, which together covered more than 99% of the repertoires. The TCS score was defined as the ratio of F50 (clonal expansion) to E x V (chaos), calculated using BLOSUM62-based TCRdist between CDR3 peptides within each V-J. Welch's t-statistics and random forest reduced roughly 500 V-J features to about 13, which were used in a naive Bayes classifier (R e1071). Sample size was not statistically predetermined, and blinding of investigators to group allocation was not performed. The paper describes TCR Vbeta CDR3 sequencing of about 140 peripheral blood samples, made up of 43 ophthalmopathy patients, around 78 hyperthyroidism patients and roughly 17 progressor patients.

The chain couples TRBV2 to TRBJ2-2, and the D gene may be TRBD1, 6 bases matching. The sequence came from a man aged 35 to 55 with Graves disease. Donor details come from another sample of the same person, matched by shared clones. The sample consisted of peripheral blood mononuclear cells (PBMCs), taken at new diagnosis, from a patient treated with antithyroid drugs. The CDR3 is CASTTQGTGELFF. The bases read TGTGCCAGCACCACTCAGGGGACCGGGGAGCTGTTTTTT.